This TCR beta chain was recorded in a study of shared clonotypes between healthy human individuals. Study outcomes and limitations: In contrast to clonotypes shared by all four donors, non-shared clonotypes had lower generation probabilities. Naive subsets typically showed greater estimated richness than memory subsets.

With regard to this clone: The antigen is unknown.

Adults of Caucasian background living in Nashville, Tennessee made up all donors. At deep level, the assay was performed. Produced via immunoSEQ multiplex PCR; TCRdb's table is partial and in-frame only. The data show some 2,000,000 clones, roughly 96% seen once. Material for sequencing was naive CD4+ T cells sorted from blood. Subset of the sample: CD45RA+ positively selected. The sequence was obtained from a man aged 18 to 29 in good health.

CDR3 nucleotide sequence: TGTGCCTGGAGCGCCGGGACAGGGAGTAGCAATCAGCCCCAGCATTTT. Amino acids: CAWSAGTGSSNQPQHF. The chain joins TRBV30 to TRBJ1-5; 9 nucleotides align to TRBD1. Trimming removed 3 bases from V and 0 bases from J; junction bases left unmatched: 6. Germline CDR1 is GTSNPN and CDR2 is SVGIG (reference sequence). This CDR3 comprises 16 residues.